This TCR beta chain was retrieved from a study of identical twins. This clonotype was detected only a few times. The CDR3 runs to 12 residues. The V end was cut by 3 bases, the J end by 6 bases, with 9 bases between. Looked up from germline, CDR1 is GTSNPN and CDR2 is SVGIG (reference sequence). Healthy Caucasians, and only they, were the donors. Unique molecular identifiers were in the cDNA, with template-switch universal primer binding. TCRdb reprocessed the 5' RACE reads with MiXCR, giving one entry per CDR3 protein. The sample holds some 190,000 distinct CDR3 sequences, approximately 16% seen once. Another study also made use of these data, one on T cells expressing NK-cell markers. That source notes: With respect to HCMV, most of the eight sequenced donors were seropositive, and one was seronegative. Of the CD8+ T cells in about 6 donors, roughly 1.0-7.5% belonged to dominant NKG2C+ clonotypes.

This sequence joins TRBV30 and TRBJ2-1; weak D call: TRBD1 (6 bases). The sequenced sample consisted of CD8+ T cells sorted from blood. This receptor was taken from a woman younger than 30 in good health. The DNA for the CDR3 is TGTGCCTGGAGGGGGACACCCAATGAGCAGTTCTTC. Translated: CAWRGTPNEQFF.